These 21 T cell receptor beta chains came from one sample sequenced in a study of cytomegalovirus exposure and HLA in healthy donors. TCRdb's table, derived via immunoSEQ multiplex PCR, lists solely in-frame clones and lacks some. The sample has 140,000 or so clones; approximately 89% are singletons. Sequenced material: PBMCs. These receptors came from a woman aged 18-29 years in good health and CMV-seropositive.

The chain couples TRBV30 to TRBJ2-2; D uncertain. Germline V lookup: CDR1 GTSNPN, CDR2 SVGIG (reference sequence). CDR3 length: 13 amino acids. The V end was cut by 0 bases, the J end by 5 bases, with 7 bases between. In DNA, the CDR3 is TGTGCCTGGAGTGTATCACAGACCGGGGAGCTGTTTTTT. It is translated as CAWSVSQTGELFF.

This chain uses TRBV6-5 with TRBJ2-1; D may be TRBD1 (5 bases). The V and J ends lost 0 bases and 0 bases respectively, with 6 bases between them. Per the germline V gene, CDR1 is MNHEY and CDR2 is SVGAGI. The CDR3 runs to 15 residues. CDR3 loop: CASSYSGDSYNEQFF. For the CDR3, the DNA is TGTGCCAGCAGTTACTCAGGGGACTCCTACAATGAGCAGTTCTTC.

The CDR3 sequence is CASSLGQGLNTEAFF. The CDR3 region has the DNA TGCGCCAGCAGCTTGGGACAGGGGTTGAACACTGAAGCTTTCTTT. J is TRBJ1-1 and V is TRBV5-1; 8 bases are a match to TRBD1. V gave up 0 bases and J gave up 0 bases; unmatched junction bases: 1. The CDR3 consists of 15 residues. Germline V CDR1 and CDR2: SGHRS, YFSETQ.

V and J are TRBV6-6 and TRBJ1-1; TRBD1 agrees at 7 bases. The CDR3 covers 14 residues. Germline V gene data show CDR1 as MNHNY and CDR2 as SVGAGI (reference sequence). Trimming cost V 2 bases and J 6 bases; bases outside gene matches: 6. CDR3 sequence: CASSYRDRVAEAFF. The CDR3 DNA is TGTGCCAGCAGTTACCGGGACAGAGTCGCTGAAGCTTTCTTT.

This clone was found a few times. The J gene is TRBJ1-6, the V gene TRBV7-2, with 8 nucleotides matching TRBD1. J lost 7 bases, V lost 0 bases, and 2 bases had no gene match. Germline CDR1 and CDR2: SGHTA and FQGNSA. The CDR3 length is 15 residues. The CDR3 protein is CASSLAQGANSPLHF. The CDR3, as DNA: TGTGCCAGCAGCTTAGCGCAGGGGGCGAATTCACCCCTCCACTTT.

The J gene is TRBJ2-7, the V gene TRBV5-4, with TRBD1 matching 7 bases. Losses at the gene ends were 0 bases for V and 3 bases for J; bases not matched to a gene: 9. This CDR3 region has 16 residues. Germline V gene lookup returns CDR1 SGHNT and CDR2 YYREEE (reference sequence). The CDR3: CASSLAYGAGGYEQYF. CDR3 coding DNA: TGTGCCAGCAGCTTGGCCTATGGGGCAGGGGGCTACGAGCAGTACTTC.

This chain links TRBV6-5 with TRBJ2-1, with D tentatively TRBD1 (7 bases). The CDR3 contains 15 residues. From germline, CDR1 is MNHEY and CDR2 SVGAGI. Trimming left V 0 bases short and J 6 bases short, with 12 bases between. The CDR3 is CASSYSTGTPNEQFF. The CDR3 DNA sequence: TGTGCCAGCAGTTACTCGACAGGGACTCCCAATGAGCAGTTCTTC.

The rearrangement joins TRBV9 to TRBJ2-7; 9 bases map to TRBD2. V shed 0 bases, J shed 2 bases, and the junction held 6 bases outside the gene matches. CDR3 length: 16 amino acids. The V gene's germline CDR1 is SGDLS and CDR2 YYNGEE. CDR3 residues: CASSVAERGAPYEQYF. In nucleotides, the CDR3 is TGTGCCAGCAGCGTAGCAGAGCGGGGGGCACCCTACGAGCAGTACTTC.

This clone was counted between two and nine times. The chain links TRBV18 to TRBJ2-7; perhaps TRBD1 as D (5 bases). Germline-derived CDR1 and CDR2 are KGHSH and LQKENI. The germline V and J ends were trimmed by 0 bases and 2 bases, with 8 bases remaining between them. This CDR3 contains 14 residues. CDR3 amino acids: CASSPPAGTYEQYF. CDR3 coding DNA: TGTGCCAGCTCACCACCGGCAGGGACCTACGAGCAGTACTTC.

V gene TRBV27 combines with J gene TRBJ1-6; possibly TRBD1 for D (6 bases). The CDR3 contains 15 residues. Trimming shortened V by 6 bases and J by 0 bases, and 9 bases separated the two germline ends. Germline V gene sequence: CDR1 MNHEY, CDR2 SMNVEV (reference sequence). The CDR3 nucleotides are TGTGCCAGCAGAGGGGGAAGCTCCTATAATTCACCCCTCCACTTT. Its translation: CASRGGSSYNSPLHF.

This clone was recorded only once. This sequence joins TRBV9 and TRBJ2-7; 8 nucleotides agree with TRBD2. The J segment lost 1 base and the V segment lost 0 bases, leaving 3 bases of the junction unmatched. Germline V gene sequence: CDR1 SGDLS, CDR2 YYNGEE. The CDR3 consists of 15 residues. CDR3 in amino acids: CASSVGAGGSYEQYF. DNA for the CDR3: TGTGCCAGCAGCGTAGGGGCGGGGGGATCCTACGAGCAGTACTTC.

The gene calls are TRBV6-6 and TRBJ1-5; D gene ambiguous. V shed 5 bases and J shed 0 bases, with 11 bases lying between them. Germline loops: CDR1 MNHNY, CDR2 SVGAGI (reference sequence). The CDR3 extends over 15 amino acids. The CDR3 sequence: CASSKGETSNQPQHF. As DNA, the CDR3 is TGTGCCAGCAGTAAGGGAGAGACTAGCAATCAGCCCCAGCATTTT.

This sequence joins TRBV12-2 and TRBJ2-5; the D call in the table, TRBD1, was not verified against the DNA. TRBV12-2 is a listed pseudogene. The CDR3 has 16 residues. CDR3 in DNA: TGTGCAAGTCGCCCCAGGTTTCCGCGTCTCAAAGAGACCCAGTACTTC. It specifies CASRPRFPRLKETQYF.

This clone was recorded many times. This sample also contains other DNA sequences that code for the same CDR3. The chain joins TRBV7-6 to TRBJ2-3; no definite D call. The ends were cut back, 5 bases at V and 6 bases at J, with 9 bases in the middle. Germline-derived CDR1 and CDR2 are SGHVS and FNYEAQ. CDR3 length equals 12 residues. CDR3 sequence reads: CASSPPADTQYF. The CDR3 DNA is TGTGCCAGCAGCCCCCCCGCGGATACGCAGTATTTT.

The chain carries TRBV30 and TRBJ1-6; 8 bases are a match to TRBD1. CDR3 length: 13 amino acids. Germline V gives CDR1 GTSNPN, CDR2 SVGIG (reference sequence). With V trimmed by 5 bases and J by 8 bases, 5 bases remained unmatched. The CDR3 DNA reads TGTGCCTGGGGGGACAGGAGCGATTCACCCCTCCACTTT. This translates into CAWGDRSDSPLHF.

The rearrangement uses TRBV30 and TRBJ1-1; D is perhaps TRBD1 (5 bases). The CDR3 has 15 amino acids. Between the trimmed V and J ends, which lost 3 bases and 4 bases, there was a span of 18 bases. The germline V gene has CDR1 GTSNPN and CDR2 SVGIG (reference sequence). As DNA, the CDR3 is TGTGCCTGGAGAGGAGGGGATGGTCGGGGCACTGAAGCTTTCTTT. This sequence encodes CAWRGGDGRGTEAFF. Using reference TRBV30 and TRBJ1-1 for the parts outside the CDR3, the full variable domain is SQTIHQWPATLVQPVGSPLSLECTVEGTSNPNLYWYRQAAGRGLQLLFYSVGIGQISSEVPQNLSASRPQDRQFILSSKKLLLSDSGFYLCAWRGGDGRGTEAFFGQGTRLTVV.

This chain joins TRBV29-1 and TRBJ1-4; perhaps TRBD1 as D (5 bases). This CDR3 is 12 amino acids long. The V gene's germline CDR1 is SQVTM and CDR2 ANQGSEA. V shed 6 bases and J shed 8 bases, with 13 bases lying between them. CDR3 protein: CSVSEGREKLFF. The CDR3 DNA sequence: TGCAGCGTGTCGGAGGGGCGGGAAAAACTGTTTTTT.

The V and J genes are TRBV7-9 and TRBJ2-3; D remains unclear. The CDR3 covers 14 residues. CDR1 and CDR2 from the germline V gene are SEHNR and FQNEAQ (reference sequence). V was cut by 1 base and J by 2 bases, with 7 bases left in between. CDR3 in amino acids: CASSLGVATDTQYF. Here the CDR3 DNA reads TGTGCCAGCAGCTTAGGTGTGGCCACAGATACGCAGTATTTT.

The CDR3, as DNA: TGTGCCAGCAGCCACCCAGGGCCCTCTGGAAACACCATATATTTT. It translates to CASSHPGPSGNTIYF. V and J are TRBV14 and TRBJ1-3, with D perhaps TRBD1 (5 bases). V was trimmed by 3 bases and J by 0 bases, leaving 9 bases between them. Germline loops: CDR1 SGHDN, CDR2 FVKESK. CDR3 size: 15 residues.

The CDR3 DNA is TGCGCCAGCAGCCAAGATCTGGGGCATATGAACACTGAAGCTTTCTTT. This encodes CASSQDLGHMNTEAFF. V and J are TRBV4-1 and TRBJ1-1; D is perhaps TRBD1 (5 bases). Germline V CDR1 and CDR2: MGHRA, YSYEKL. V gave up 0 bases and J gave up 0 bases, with 11 bases separating them. CDR3 size: 16 residues.

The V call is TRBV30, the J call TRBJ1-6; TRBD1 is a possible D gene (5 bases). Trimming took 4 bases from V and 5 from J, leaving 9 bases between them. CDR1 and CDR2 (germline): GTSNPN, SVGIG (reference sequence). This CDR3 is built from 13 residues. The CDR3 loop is CAWKVQDNSPLHF. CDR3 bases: TGTGCCTGGAAAGTACAGGATAATTCACCCCTCCACTTT.